These T cell receptor beta chains were read from a single sample in a study of CD8 T cells in ankylosing spondylitis. TCRdb passed the 5' RACE reads through MiXCR, listing each CDR3 protein once. Of more than 300,000 distinct CDR3 sequences in the sample, approximately 10% were seen once. The specimen was blood, either unsorted or a sorted T cell fraction (not recorded which). The receptors shown here come from a female donor with ankylosing spondylitis or in good health (not recorded which). The CDR3 runs from the conserved cysteine through the conserved F or W. A D gene is named only where the DNA matches it firmly.

TRBJ2-2 | TRBV7-9 | . | CASSLSGTTRGTGELFF
TRBJ2-2 | TRBV20-1 | TRBD1 | CSARPGQGISGELFF
TRBJ2-4 | TRBV12-3/TRBV12-4 | TRBD1 | CASSASRDRSPKYF
TRBJ1-1 | TRBV20-1 | TRBD1 | CSASIDRGATEAFF
TRBJ1-2 | TRBV2 | . | CASNFGTGSRGYTF
TRBJ1-5 | TRBV5-1 | . | CASSPGPDQPQHF
TRBJ1-5 | TRBV5-1 | TRBD1 | CASSRYGDSLDTHQPQHF
TRBJ2-3 | TRBV23-1 | . | CATSGATDTQYF
TRBJ1-1 | TRBV5-1 | . | CASSTGPLGGTEAFF
TRBJ2-3 | TRBV7-9 | . | CASSLGSGDTQYF
TRBJ2-1 | TRBV29-1 | . | CSVELGDEQFF
TRBJ1-6 | TRBV5-1 | . | CASSTEGTKDSPLHF
TRBJ1-5 | TRBV9 | . | CASSRKGGLNQPQHF
TRBJ1-4 | TRBV20-1 | . | CSAGGSATTNEKLFF
TRBJ2-1 | TRBV20-1 | . | CSLRGVAVYNEQFF
TRBJ2-1 | TRBV20-1 | TRBD2 | CSAKGLAAYNEQFF
TRBJ2-5 | TRBV3-1 | TRBD2 | CASSLRLAGRETQYF
TRBJ2-1 | TRBV5-1 | TRBD1 | CASSPQTGKSYNEQFF
TRBJ2-1 | TRBV29-1 | TRBD1 | CSLGQGANEQFF
TRBJ2-3 | TRBV18 | . | CASSPTRDTQYF
TRBJ2-7 | TRBV2 | TRBD2 | CASRRLADSYEQYF
TRBJ1-5 | TRBV7-8 | . | CASSIIDYWDINQPQHF
TRBJ1-2 | TRBV2 | . | CASGRVSNYGYTF
TRBJ1-1 | TRBV7-2 | TRBD1 | CASSSRTGGAFF
TRBJ1-1 | TRBV7-2 | . | CASSPRGGMNTEAFF
TRBJ2-7 | TRBV10-3 | . | CAISTDSTYEQYF
TRBJ1-4 | TRBV5-1 | . | CASSNLQGTNEKLFF
TRBJ2-1 | TRBV5-1 | . | CASSLESAPYNEQFF
TRBJ1-3 | TRBV20-1 | . | CSASSGGNTIYF
TRBJ2-2 | TRBV10-3 | TRBD1 | CAISTRAVDRYNTGELFF
TRBJ1-1 | TRBV18 | TRBD1 | CASSPGQGWTEAFF
TRBJ2-1 | TRBV2 | TRBD2 | CASRGLAGVHEQFF